This T cell receptor beta chain was documented in a study of T-cell reconstitution after alpha-beta-depleted transplantation in children. TCRbeta library construction was performed incorporating unique molecular identifiers. TCRdb reanalysed the PCR reads using MiXCR and keeps one entry per CDR3 protein. There are hundreds of thousands of distinct CDR3 sequences in the sample; 10% to 15% occur only once, and over 2% lies in the top ten. In germline, CDR1 is SQVTM, CDR2 ANQGSEA. This CDR3 region has 13 residues. V lost 4 bases to trimming and J lost 1 base, with 11 bases between them. This clonotype was seen at least ten times.

The chain recombines TRBV29-1 with TRBJ2-7, with D perhaps TRBD1 (5 bases). The starting material was PBMCs, mostly from graft donor cells, obtained 360 days after TCRalphabeta/CD19-depleted stem cell transplant. The receptor was derived from a male patient aged 5 to 17 who had a stem cell transplant for acute myeloid leukemia, so the T cells may come from the graft donor. The CDR3 DNA sequence: TGCAGCGTTGTAAGGGGTCGGTCCTACGAGCAGTACTTC. It yields the protein CSVVRGRSYEQYF.